This TCR beta chain came from a study of beta chain features in type 1 diabetes. This CDR3 spans 13 amino acids. The J segment lost 3 bases and the V segment lost 4 bases, leaving 2 bases of the junction unmatched. Per germline, CDR1 LGHNA and CDR2 YSLEER. Study-level findings and limits: Among type 1 diabetes patients, VDJ junctions had fewer insertions and more deletions. In all four CD4+ subsets, TCRB CDR3 length was significantly, moderately reduced in type 1 diabetes. Possibly, sequencing cDNA over-represented cells that had high TCR expression levels.

This clone came up a few times. Its antigen is not identified. Sequenced material consisted of expressed TCRB transcripts (all of the isolated RNA was reverse transcribed). Assay: immunoSEQ multiplex PCR; the TCRdb copy retains only in-frame clones and omits some. In the table there are some 330,000 clones, around 12% of which are singletons. The chain links TRBV4-3 to TRBJ2-5, with 7 bases that match TRBD1. The sample taken for sequencing was naive CD4+ T cells from blood. The sequence was collected from a woman under 30 with type 1 diabetes. Here the CDR3 reads CASSLGTEETQYF. CDR3 in DNA: TGCGCCAGCAGCCTAGGGACAGAAGAGACCCAGTACTTC.